This T cell receptor beta chain was retrieved from a study of identical twins. Study-level results: Not following the same donors, the study drew its conclusions from cross-sectional statistical analysis. High-abundance cord blood beta clonotypes had fewer insertions; memory repertoires showed none. In monozygotic twins, models underestimated the sharing of out-of-frame TCR alpha.

The V gene end was trimmed by 6 bases and the J gene end by 5 bases; junction bases not matched to a gene: 8. Germline loops: CDR1 KGHSH, CDR2 LQKENI. The CDR3 loop spans 15 amino acids. This clonotype was counted once. No antigen is known for it. Template switching introduced a universal primer site, and the cDNA bore unique molecular identifiers. Using its own MiXCR run on the 5' RACE reads, TCRdb lists one record per CDR3 protein. Of 150,000 or so distinct CDR3 sequences in the sample, under 4.5% were seen once. The origin of this receptor is a man between 18 and 29 years old in good health. V and J are TRBV18 and TRBJ1-4; 8 bases line up with TRBD1. What was sequenced was memory T cells sorted from blood. DNA for the CDR3: TGTGCCAGCTCCCTTCAGGGGGCTCAGAATGAAAAACTGTTTTTT. Amino acid sequence: CASSLQGAQNEKLFF.